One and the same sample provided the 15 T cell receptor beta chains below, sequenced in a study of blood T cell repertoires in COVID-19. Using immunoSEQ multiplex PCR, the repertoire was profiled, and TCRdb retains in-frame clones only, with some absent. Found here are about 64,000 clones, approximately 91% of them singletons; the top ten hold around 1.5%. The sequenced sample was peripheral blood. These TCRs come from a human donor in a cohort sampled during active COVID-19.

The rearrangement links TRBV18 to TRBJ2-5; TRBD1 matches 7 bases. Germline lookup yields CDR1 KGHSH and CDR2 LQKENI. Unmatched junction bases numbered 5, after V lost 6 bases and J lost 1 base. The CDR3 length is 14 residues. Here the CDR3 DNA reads TGTGCCAGCTCGCTGACAGGGAGCCAAGAGACCCAGTACTTC. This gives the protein CASSLTGSQETQYF.

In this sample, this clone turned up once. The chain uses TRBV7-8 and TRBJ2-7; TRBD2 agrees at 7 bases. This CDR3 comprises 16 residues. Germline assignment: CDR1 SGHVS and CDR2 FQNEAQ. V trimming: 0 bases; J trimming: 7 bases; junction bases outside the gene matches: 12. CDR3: CASSLAREGGVQEQYF. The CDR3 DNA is TGTGCCAGCAGCTTAGCGCGCGAGGGAGGGGTTCAAGAGCAGTACTTC.

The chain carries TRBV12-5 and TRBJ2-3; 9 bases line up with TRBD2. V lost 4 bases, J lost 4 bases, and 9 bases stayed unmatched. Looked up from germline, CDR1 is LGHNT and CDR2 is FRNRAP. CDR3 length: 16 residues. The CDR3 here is CASGSSGTSSPDTQYF. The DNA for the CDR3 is TGTGCTAGTGGTTCATCCGGGACTAGCTCTCCAGATACGCAGTATTTT.

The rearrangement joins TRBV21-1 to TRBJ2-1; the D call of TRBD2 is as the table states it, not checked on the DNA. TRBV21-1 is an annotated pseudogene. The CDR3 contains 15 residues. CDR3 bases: TGTGCCAGCAGCATCCCCGGGACTCCCTACAATGAGCAGTTCTTC. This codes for CASSIPGTPYNEQFF.

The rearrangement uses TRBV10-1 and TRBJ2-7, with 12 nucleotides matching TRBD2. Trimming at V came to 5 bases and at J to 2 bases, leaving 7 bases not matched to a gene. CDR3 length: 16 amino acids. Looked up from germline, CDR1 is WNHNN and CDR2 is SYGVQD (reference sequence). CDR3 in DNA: TGCGCCAGCAGTAACGGACTAGCGGGGCCCCCCTACGAGCAGTACTTC. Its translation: CASSNGLAGPPYEQYF.

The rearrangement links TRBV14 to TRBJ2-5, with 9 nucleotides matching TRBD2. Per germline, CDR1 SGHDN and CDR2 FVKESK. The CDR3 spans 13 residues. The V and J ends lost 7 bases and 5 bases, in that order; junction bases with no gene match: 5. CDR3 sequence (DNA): TGTGCCAGCACCCATAGCGGGAGTGAGACCCAGTACTTC. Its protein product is CASTHSGSETQYF.

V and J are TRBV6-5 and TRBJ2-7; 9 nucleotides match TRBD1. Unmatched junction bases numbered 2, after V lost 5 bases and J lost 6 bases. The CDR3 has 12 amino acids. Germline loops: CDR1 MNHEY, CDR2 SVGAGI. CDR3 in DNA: TGTGCCAGCAGTCGACAGGGGGGCGAGCAGTACTTC. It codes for CASSRQGGEQYF.

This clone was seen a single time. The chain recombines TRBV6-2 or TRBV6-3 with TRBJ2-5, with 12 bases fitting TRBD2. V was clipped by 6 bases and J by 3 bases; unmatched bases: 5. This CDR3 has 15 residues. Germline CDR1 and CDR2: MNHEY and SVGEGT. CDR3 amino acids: CASSSGLAGKETQYF. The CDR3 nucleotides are TGTGCCAGCAGCTCAGGACTAGCGGGAAAAGAGACCCAGTACTTC.

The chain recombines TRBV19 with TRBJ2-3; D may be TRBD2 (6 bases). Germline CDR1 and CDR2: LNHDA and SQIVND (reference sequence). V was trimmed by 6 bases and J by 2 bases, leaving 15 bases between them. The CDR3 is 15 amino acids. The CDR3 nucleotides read TGTGCCAGTAGGACGCTAGCGAAAGTCACAGATACGCAGTATTTT. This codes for CASRTLAKVTDTQYF.

CDR3 bases: TGTGCCAGCAGTTTTAGACCACCTCGGGGGGGACAAGGCCATGGCTACACCTTC. Protein: CASSFRPPRGGQGHGYTF. The rearrangement joins TRBV28 to TRBJ1-2; D perhaps matches TRBD1 (6 bases). Per germline, CDR1 MDHEN and CDR2 SYDVKM. The CDR3 is 18 residues long. V was cut by 3 bases and J by 6 bases, with 26 bases left in between.

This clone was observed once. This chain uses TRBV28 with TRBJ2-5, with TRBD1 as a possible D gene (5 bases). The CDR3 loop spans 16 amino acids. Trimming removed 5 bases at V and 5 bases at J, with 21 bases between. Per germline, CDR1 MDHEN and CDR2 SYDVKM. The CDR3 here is CASSRRVTVSGETQYF. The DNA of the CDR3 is TGTGCCAGCAGTCGCAGGGTTACGGTTTCGGGTGAGACCCAGTACTTC. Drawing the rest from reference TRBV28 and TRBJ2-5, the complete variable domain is DVKVTQSSRYLVKRTGEKVFLECVQDMDHENMFWYRQDPGLGLRLIYFSYDVKMKEKGDIPEGYSVSREKKERFSLILESASTNQTSMYLCASSRRVTVSGETQYFGPGTRLLVL.

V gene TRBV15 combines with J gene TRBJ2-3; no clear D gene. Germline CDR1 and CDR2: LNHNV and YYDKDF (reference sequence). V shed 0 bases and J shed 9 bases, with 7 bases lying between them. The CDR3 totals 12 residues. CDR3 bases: TGTGCCACCAGCAGAGATCGTCGGACGCAGTATTTT. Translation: CATSRDRRTQYF.

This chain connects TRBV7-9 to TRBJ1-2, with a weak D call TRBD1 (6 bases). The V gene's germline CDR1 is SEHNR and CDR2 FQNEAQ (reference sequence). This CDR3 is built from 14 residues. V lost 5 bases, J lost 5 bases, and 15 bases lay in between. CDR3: CASSPAGGPYGYTF. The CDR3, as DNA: TGTGCCAGCAGCCCCGCGGGGGGGCCTTATGGCTACACCTTC. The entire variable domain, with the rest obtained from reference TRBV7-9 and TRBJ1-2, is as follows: DTGVSQNPRHKITKRGQNVTFRCDPISEHNRLYWYRQTLGQGPEFLTYFQNEAQLEKSRLLSDRFSAERPKGSFSTLEIQRTEQGDSAMYLCASSPAGGPYGYTFGSGTRLTVV.

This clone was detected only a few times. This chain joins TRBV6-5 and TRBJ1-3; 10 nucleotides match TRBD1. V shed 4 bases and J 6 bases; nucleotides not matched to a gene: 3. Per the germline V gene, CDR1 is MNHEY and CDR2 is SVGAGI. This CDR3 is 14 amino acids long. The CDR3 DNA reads TGTGCCAGCAGTTGGGACAGGGGAGAAAACACCATATATTTT. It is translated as CASSWDRGENTIYF.

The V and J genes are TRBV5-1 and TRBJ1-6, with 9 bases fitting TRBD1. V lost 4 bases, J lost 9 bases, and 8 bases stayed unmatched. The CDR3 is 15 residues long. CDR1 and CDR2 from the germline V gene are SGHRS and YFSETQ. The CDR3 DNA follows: TGCGCCAGCAGCCCAGCCCGGGACAGGGTTTCACCCCTCCACTTT. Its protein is CASSPARDRVSPLHF.